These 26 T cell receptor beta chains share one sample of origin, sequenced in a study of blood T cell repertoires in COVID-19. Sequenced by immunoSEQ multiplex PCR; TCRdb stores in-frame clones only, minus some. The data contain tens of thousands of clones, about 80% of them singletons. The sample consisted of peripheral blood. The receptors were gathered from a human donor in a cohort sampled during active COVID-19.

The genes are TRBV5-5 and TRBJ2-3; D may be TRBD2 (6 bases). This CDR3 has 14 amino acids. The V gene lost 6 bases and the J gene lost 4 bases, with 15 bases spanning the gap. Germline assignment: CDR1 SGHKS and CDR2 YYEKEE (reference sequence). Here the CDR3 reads CASTPRRGSDTQYF. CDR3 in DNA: TGTGCCAGCACCCCCCGGCGGGGTTCAGATACGCAGTATTTT. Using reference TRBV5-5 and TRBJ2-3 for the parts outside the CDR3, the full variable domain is DAGVTQSPTHLIKTRGQQVTLRCSPISGHKSVSWYQQVLGQGPQFIFQYYEKEERGRGNFPDRFSARQFPNYSSELNVNALLLGDSALYLCASTPRRGSDTQYFGPGTRLTVL.

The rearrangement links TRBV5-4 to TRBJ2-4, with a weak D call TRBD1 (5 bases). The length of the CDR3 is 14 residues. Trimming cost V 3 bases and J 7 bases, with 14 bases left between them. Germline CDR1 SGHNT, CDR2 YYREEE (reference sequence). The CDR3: CASSSQGSSNIQYF. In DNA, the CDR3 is TGTGCCAGCAGCTCCCAGGGCAGTAGCAACATTCAGTACTTC.

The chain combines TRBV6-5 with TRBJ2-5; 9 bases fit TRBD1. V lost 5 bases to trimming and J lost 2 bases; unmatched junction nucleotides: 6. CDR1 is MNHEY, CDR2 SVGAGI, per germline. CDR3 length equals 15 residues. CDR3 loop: CASSPPGQGQETQYF. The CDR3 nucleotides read TGTGCCAGCAGTCCCCCGGGACAGGGACAAGAGACCCAGTACTTC.

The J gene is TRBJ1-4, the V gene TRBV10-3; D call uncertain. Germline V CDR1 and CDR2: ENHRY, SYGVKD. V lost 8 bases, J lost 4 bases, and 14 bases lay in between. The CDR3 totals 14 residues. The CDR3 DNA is TGTGCCATCTTACAGAACCCTCTTAATGAAAAACTGTTTTTT. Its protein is CAILQNPLNEKLFF.

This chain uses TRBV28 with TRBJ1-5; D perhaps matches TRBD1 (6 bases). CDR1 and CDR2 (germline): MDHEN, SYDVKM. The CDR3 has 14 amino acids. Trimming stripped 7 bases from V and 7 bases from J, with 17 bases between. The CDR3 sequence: CASITPGVGQPQHF. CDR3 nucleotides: TGTGCCAGCATAACTCCAGGGGTTGGCCAGCCCCAGCATTTT.

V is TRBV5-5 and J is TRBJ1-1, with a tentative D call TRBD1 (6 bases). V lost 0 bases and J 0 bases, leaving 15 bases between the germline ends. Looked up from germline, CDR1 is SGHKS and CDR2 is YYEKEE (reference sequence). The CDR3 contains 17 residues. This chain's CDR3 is CASSLAMRGFMNTEAFF. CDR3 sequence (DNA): TGTGCCAGCAGCTTGGCCATGAGGGGGTTCATGAACACTGAAGCTTTCTTT. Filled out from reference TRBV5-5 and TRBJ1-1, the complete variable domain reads DAGVTQSPTHLIKTRGQQVTLRCSPISGHKSVSWYQQVLGQGPQFIFQYYEKEERGRGNFPDRFSARQFPNYSSELNVNALLLGDSALYLCASSLAMRGFMNTEAFFGQGTRLTVV.

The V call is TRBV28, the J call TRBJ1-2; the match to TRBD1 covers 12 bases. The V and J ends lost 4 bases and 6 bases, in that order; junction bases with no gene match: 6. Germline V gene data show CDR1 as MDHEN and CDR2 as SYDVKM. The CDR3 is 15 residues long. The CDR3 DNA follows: TGTGCCAGCAGTTCCCGGGACAGGGGGCGAAATGGCTACACCTTC. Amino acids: CASSSRDRGRNGYTF.

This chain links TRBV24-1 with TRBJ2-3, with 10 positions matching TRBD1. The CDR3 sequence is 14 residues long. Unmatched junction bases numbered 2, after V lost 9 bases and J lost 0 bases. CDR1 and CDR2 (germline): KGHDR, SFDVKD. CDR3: CATLGQGSTDTQYF. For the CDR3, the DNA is TGTGCCACCCTGGGACAGGGGAGCACAGATACGCAGTATTTT.

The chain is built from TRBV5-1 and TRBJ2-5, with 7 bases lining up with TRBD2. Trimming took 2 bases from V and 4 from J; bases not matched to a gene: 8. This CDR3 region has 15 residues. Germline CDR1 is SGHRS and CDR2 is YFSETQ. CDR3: CASSFSGGERETQYF. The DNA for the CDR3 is TGCGCCAGCAGCTTCTCTGGGGGGGAGCGAGAGACCCAGTACTTC. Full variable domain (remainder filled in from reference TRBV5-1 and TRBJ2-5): KAGVTQTPRYLIKTRGQQVTLSCSPISGHRSVSWYQQTPGQGLQFLFEYFSETQRNKGNFPGRFSGRQFSNSRSEMNVSTLELGDSALYLCASSFSGGERETQYFGPGTRLLVL.

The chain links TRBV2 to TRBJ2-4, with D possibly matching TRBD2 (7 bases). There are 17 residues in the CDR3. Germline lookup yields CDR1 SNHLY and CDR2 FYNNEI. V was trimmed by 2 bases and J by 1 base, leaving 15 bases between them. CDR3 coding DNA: TGTGCCAGCAGTGAAAGGGGGGCGGGAGTGGCCAAAAACATTCAGTACTTC. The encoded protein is CASSERGAGVAKNIQYF.

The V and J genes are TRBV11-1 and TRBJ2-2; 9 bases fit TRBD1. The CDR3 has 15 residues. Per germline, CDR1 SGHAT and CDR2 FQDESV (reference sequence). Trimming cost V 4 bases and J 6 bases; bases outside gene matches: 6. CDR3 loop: CASSSGTGRSGELFF. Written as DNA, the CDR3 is TGTGCCAGCAGCTCCGGGACAGGGAGATCCGGGGAGCTGTTTTTT.

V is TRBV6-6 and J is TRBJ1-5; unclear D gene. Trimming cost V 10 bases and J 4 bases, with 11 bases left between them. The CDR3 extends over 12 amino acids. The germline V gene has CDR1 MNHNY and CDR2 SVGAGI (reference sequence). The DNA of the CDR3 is TGTGCCATCTCCCCGGGTAATCAGCCCCAGCATTTT. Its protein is CAISPGNQPQHF.

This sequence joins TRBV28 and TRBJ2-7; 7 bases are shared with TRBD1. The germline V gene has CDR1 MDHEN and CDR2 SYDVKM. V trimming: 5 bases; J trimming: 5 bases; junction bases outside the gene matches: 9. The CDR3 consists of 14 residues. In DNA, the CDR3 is TGTGCCAGCAGTGAGGACAGGTCGGCCCACGAGCAGTACTTC. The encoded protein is CASSEDRSAHEQYF.

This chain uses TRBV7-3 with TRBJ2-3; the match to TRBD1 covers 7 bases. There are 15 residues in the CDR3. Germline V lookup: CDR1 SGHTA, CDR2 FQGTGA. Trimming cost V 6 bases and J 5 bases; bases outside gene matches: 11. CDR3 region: CASRLTGAPRDTQYF. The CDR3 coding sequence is TGTGCCAGCAGGCTTACAGGGGCTCCCCGAGATACGCAGTATTTT.

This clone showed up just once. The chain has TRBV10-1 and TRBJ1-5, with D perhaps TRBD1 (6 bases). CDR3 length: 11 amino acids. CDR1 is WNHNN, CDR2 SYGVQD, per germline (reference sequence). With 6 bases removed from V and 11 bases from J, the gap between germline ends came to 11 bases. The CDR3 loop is CASRSWDTQHF. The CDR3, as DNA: TGCGCCAGCAGAAGCTGGGACACCCAGCATTTT.

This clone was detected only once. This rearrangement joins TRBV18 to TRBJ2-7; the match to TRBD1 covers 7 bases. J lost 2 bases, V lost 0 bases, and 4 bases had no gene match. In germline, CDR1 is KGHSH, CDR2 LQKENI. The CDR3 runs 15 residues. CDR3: CASSPPGTAPYEQYF. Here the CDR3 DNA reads TGTGCCAGCTCACCACCAGGGACAGCCCCCTACGAGCAGTACTTC.

The CDR3 protein is CASSPRTGSLYEQYF. The CDR3 DNA follows: TGTGCCAGCAGCCCTAGGACAGGTTCCCTCTACGAGCAGTACTTC. The chain combines TRBV3-1 (or the pseudogene TRBV3-2) with TRBJ2-7, with 7 bases lining up with TRBD1. Trimming removed 4 bases from V and 3 bases from J; junction bases left unmatched: 9. Germline CDR1 and CDR2: LGHDT and YNNKEL (reference sequence). The CDR3 loop spans 15 amino acids.

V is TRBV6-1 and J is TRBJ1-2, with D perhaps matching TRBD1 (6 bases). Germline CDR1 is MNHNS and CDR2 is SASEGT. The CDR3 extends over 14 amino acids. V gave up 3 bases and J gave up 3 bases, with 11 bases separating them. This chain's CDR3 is CASSDGHRDYGYTF. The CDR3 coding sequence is TGTGCCAGCAGTGATGGGCACAGGGACTATGGCTACACCTTC.

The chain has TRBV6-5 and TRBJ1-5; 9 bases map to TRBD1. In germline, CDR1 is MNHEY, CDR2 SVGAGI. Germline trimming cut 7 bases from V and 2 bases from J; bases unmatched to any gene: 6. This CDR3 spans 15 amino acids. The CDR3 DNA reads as TGTGCCAGCAAAAAGGACAGGGGTGGCAATCAGCCCCAGCATTTT. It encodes CASKKDRGGNQPQHF.

The CDR3 sequence: CASSFGGLEYEQYF. The CDR3 region has the DNA TGTGCCAGCAGCTTCGGGGGGCTGGAGTACGAGCAGTACTTC. The V call is TRBV5-6, the J call TRBJ2-7; D possibly corresponds to TRBD2 (7 bases). Per the germline V gene, CDR1 is SGHDT and CDR2 is YYEEEE. The V end was cut by 2 bases, the J end by 4 bases, with 13 bases between. The CDR3 covers 14 residues.

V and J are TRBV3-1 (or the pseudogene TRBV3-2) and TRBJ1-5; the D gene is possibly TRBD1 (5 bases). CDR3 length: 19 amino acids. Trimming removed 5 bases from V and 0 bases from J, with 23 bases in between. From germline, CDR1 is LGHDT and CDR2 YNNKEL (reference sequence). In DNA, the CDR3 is TGTGCCAGCAGCTACCGTCCGAGACAGAAAACCTATAGCAATCAGCCCCAGCATTTT. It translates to CASSYRPRQKTYSNQPQHF.

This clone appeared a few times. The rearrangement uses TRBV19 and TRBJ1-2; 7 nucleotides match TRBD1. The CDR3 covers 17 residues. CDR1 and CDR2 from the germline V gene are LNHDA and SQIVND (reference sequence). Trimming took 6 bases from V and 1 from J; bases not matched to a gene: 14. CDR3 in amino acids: CASSLRTLTGVNYGYTF. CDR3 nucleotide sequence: TGTGCCAGTAGCCTGAGGACCCTTACAGGGGTTAACTATGGCTACACCTTC.

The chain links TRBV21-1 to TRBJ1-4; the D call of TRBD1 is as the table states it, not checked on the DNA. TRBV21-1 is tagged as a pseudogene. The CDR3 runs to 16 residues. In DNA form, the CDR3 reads TGTGCCAGCACCCTCGCCTGGACATCTCCGGGTGAAAAACTGTTTTTT. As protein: CASTLAWTSPGEKLFF.

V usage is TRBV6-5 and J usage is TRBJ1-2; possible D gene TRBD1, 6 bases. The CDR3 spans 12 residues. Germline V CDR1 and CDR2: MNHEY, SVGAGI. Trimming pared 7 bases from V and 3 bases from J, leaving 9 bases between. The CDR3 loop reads CASKDSYYGYTF. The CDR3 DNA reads TGTGCCAGCAAGGACAGCTACTATGGCTACACCTTC.

CDR3 coding DNA: TGTGCCAGCAGGGGAGACAGGGGCTACGAGCAGTACTTC. It encodes CASRGDRGYEQYF. The V gene is TRBV2, the J gene TRBJ2-7; 8 bases match TRBD1. CDR3 length equals 13 residues. The V segment lost 6 bases and the J segment 3 bases; nucleotides outside the gene matches: 4. Germline values: CDR1 SNHLY, CDR2 FYNNEI.

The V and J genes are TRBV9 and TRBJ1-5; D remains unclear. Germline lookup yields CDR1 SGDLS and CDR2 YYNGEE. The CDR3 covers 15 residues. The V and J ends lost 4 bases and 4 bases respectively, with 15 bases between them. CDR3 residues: CASSPGGGRNQPQHF. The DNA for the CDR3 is TGTGCCAGCAGCCCCGGAGGAGGGCGGAATCAGCCCCAGCATTTT.